This T cell receptor (beta chain) appears in the sequencing data of a study of T cell changes during pregnancy in multiple sclerosis. Clones were sequenced by immunoSEQ multiplex PCR, and TCRdb holds only the in-frame ones, with some missing. Of 55,000 to 85,000 clones in the sample, just over 90% were seen once. Germline loops: CDR1 SGHRS, CDR2 YFSETQ. This CDR3 contains 19 residues. V trimming: 0 bases; J trimming: 7 bases; junction bases outside the gene matches: 17. This TCR came from a female donor with multiple sclerosis, enrolled in a pregnancy study. J is TRBJ1-4 and V is TRBV5-1, with 8 bases lining up with TRBD1. Material: peripheral blood, obtained in the third trimester of pregnancy. The CDR3 coding sequence is TGCGCCAGCAGCTTGGGACAAAACCTTGGACAGGGCGCGATTGAAAAACTGTTTTTT. Translated: CASSLGQNLGQGAIEKLFF.